Described below is a single TCR beta chain sequence and its context. The data were obtained in a study of shared T cell receptors in the human thymus. Some clones are missing from TCRdb's copy, which holds only in-frame ones; the method was immunoSEQ multiplex PCR. The sample lists roughly 550,000 clones; 70% to 80% were seen once. This CDR3 contains 14 residues. The germline V gene encodes CDR1 SEHNR and CDR2 FQNEAQ (reference sequence). V was trimmed by 1 base and J by 1 base, leaving 7 bases between them. A further study also used this sample, focusing on human thymus T cells. That source notes: From resections taken during corrective heart surgery, the thymus tissue was obtained. Blood and thymic repertoires both appeared biased in V and J gene usage. Highly overlapping thymic repertoires among unrelated individuals were reported in related research.

The TCR sequence derives from a boy in the first two years of life with a congenital heart defect. V is TRBV7-9 and J is TRBJ1-1, with D hard to call. The material sequenced was thymocytes. The CDR3 coding sequence is TGTGCCAGCAGCTTAGTTTCGCGGAACACTGAAGCTTTCTTT. Protein: CASSLVSRNTEAFF.